This T cell receptor (beta chain) was captured by sequencing in a study of T-cell reconstitution after alpha-beta-depleted transplantation in children. This clonotype was found many times. Preparation of the TCRbeta library was carried out with unique molecular identifiers. TCRdb re-called the PCR reads through MiXCR, storing one row per CDR3 protein. This sample has hundreds of thousands of distinct CDR3 sequences; 15% to 20% occur once, and the top ten carry approximately 1%. The CDR3 has 17 amino acids. The germline gives CDR1 MNHEY, CDR2 SVGEGT. Trimming took 2 bases from V and 0 from J, leaving 16 bases between them.

The sequencing here drew on PBMCs from the stem cell graft donor, taken from the stem cell graft. V gene TRBV6-2 or TRBV6-3 combines with J gene TRBJ1-2; D is possibly TRBD1 (5 bases). The sequence was obtained from a human donor who donated a stem cell graft to a child with acute myeloid leukemia. The CDR3 DNA sequence: TGTGCCAGCAGTTACGCAGGGAGACAGATCTCTAACTATGGCTACACCTTC. This sequence encodes CASSYAGRQISNYGYTF.